The present TCR beta chain was sequenced within a study of radiotherapy plus CTLA-4 blockade in lung cancer. Study-wide context: With about a third of patients having disease control, objective responses were seen in roughly 18%. Study-level findings and limits: Early blood T cell clone changes and increased post-radiation serum interferon-beta were reportedly the strongest response predictors. After treatment with radiotherapy plus ipilimumab, TCR clones that came from the tumor expanded in blood.

This clone was observed a single time. Its antigen is as yet unknown. The CDR3 extends over 15 amino acids. V was pared by 4 bases and J by 1 base, with 12 bases between. In germline, CDR1 is SGHVS, CDR2 FNYEAQ. The study gave focal radiation plus ipilimumab CTLA-4 blockade to patients with chemo-refractory metastatic non-small-cell lung cancer. The protocol was immunoSEQ multiplex PCR, while the TCRdb copy is restricted to in-frame clones and leaves out a portion. The data contain over 60,000 clones, about nine tenths of them singletons. This clonotype was obtained from a human donor with non-small cell lung cancer that progressed on radiotherapy plus ipilimumab. The chain has TRBV7-6 and TRBJ2-3; no clear D gene. The material sequenced was peripheral blood, taken from a patient treated with radiotherapy plus ipilimumab. Written as DNA, the CDR3 is TGTGCCAGCAGCTCGCAGTCGGATGGCACAGATACGCAGTATTTT. It yields the protein CASSSQSDGTDTQYF.